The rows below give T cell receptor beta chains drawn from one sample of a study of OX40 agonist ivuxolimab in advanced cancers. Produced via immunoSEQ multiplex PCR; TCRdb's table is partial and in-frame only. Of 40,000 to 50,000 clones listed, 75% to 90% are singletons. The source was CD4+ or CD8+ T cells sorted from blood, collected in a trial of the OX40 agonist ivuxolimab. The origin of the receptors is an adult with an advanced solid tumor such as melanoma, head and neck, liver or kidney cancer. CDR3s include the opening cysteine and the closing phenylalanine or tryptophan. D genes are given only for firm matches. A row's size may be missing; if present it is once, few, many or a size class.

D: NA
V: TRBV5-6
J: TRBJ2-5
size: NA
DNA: TGTGCCAGCAGCTTGCTGTCAGGGGCTTTCCAAGAGACCCAGTACTTC
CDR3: CASSLLSGAFQETQYF

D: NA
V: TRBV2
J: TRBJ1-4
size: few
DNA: TGTGCCAGCGGGGGGTTGGATGAAAAACTGTTTTTT
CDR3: CASGGLDEKLFF

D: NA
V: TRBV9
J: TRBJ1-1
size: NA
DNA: TGTGCCAGCAGCCCGTGGGGGCGGATAAATTCAAGGAACACTGAAGCTTTCTTT
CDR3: CASSPWGRINSRNTEAFF

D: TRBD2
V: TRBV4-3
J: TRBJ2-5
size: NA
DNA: TGCGCCAGCAGCCAAGTAGGCGGGAGGAGGGAGACCCAGTACTTC
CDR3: CASSQVGGRRETQYF

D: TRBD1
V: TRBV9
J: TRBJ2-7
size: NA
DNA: TGTGCCAGCAGCCTCCGGACAGGGGCGACCTACGAGCAGTACTTC
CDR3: CASSLRTGATYEQYF

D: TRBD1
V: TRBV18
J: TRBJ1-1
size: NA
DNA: TGTGCCAGCTCATTCTCGGGACAGGGGAACACTGAAGCTTTCTTT
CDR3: CASSFSGQGNTEAFF

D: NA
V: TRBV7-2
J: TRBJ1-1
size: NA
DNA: TGTGCCAGCAGTACCGGGAACACTGAAGCTTTCTTT
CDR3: CASSTGNTEAFF

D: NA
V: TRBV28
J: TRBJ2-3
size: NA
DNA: TGTGCCAGCAGTTTAACAGGTCCTAATACGCAGTATTTT
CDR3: CASSLTGPNTQYF

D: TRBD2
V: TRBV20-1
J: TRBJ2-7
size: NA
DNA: TGCAGTACCCCTAGCGGCTACGAGCAGTACTTC
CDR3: CSTPSGYEQYF

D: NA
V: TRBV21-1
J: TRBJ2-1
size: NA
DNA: TGTGCCAGCAGCAAAGGACTAGCGACCTCCTACAATGAGCAGTTCTTC
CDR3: CASSKGLATSYNEQFF

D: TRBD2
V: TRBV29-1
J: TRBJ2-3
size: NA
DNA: TGCAGCATTACTAGCGGGAGTTATGGGACAGATACGCAGTATTTT
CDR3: CSITSGSYGTDTQYF

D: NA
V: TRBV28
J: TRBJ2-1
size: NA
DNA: TGTGCCAGCAGTATCCGAGAGCAGTTCTTC
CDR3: CASSIREQFF

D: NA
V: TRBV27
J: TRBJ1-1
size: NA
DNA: TGTGCCAGCAGTGGGGCCGAGAACACTGAAGCTTTCTTT
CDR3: CASSGAENTEAFF

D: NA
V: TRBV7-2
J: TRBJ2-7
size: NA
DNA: TGTGCCAGCAGCTCTAGCGTCTCAAAGGGTCAGTACTTC
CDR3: CASSSSVSKGQYF

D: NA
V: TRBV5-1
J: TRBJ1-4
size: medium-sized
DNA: TGCGCCAGCAGCACCGGACGGGGAACAACTAATGAAAAACTGTTTTTT
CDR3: CASSTGRGTTNEKLFF

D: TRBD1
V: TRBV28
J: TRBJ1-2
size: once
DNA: TGTGCCAGCAGTGGGGGACAGGGGATGGGCTATGGCTACACCTTC
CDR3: CASSGGQGMGYGYTF

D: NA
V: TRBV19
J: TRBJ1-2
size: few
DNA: TGTGCCAGTAAGAACGGGACTACACGAGGCTACACCTTC
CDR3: CASKNGTTRGYTF

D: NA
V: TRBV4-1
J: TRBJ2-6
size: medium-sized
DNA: TGCGCCAGCAGCCAAGCGTACTCTGGGGCCAACGTCCTGACTTTC
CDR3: CASSQAYSGANVLTF

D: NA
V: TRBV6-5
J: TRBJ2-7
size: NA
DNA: TGTGCCAGCACCTACGCCCACGAGCAGTACTTC
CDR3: CASTYAHEQYF

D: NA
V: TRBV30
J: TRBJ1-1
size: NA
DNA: TGTGCCTGGAGTCTTGGGACAAACACTGAAGCTTTCTTT
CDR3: CAWSLGTNTEAFF

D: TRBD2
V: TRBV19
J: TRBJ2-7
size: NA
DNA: TGTGCCAGTGGATCCTTAGCGGGAGCCCACGAGCAGTACTTC
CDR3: CASGSLAGAHEQYF

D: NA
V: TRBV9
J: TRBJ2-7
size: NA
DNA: TGTGCCAGCAGCCCAGGGGCCGGCTCCTACGAGCAGTACTTC
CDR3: CASSPGAGSYEQYF

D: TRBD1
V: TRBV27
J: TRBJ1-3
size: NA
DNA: TGTGCCAGCAGTACACGACAGGGACAATTCGGAAACACCATATATTTT
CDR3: CASSTRQGQFGNTIYF

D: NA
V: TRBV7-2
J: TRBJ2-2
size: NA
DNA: TGTGCCAGCAGCTTAGTAAAAGGCGGGGAGCTGTTTTTT
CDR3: CASSLVKGGELFF

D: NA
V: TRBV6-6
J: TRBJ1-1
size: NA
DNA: TGTGCCAGCAGTTTTACAGAAGCTGAAGCTTTCTTT
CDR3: CASSFTEAEAFF

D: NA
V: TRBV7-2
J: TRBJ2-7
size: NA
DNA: TGTGCCAGCAGCTTAGCGGCAGTAGCAGCCTACGAGCAGTACTTC
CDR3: CASSLAAVAAYEQYF

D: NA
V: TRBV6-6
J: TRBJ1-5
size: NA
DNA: TGTGCCAGCAGATCTCAGGGGAATCAGCCCCAGCATTTT
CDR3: CASRSQGNQPQHF

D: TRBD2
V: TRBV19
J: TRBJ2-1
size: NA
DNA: TGTGCCAGTAGTATAGCGGGAGGGGTGGTATACAATGAGCAGTTCTTC
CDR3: CASSIAGGVVYNEQFF

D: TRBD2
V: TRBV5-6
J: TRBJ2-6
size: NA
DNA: TGTGCCAGCAGGCCAACTAGCGGGAGTGGGGCCAACGTCCTGACTTTC
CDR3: CASRPTSGSGANVLTF

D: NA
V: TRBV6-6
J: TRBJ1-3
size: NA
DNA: TGTGCCAGCAGTTCTACAGGGTTGTGGGGAAACACCATATATTTT
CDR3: CASSSTGLWGNTIYF

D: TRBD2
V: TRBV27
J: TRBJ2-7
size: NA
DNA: TGTGCCAGCAGTTTATCTGTCAAGCGGGAGGGGTACGAGCAGTACTTC
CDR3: CASSLSVKREGYEQYF

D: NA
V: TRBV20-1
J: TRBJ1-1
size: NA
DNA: TGCAGTGTCTTCGGGACAGAAGCTTTCTTT
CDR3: CSVFGTEAFF

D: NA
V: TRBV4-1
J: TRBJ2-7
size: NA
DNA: TGCGCCAGCAGCCAAGAGAGGCAGAGCCGCTCCTACGAGCAGTACTTC
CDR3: CASSQERQSRSYEQYF

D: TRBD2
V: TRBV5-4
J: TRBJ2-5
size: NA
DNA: TGTGCCAGCAGCTTGGGCTCTAGCGGGCCTCAAGAGACCCAGTACTTC
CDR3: CASSLGSSGPQETQYF

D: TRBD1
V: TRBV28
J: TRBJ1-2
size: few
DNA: TGTGCCAGCACTTCGGACAGGGACTATAACTATGGCTACACCTTC
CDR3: CASTSDRDYNYGYTF

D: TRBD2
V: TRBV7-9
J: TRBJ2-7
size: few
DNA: TGTGCCAGCAGCTTAGCGGTTAGCGGGAGGGCCCTCGAGCAGTACTTC
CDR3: CASSLAVSGRALEQYF

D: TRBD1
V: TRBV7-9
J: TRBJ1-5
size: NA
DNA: TGTGCCAGCAGCTTAAACCCGGGACAGGGTTACAATCAGCCCCAGCATTTT
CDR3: CASSLNPGQGYNQPQHF

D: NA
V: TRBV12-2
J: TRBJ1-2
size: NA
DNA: TGTGCAAGTCGCCCCACCTATGGCTACACCTTC
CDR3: CASRPTYGYTF

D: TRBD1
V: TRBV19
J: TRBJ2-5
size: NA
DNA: TGTGCCACTGGGACAGGGGGGTTCGGGACCCAGTACTTC
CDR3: CATGTGGFGTQYF

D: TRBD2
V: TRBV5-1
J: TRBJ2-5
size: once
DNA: TGCGCCAGCAGCTTCGGACTAGCGGTCGGCTACCAAGAGACCCAGTACTTC
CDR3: CASSFGLAVGYQETQYF

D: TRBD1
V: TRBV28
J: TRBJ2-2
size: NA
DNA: TGTGCCAGCAGTTTCACAGGGGTGGGCGGGGAGCTGTTTTTT
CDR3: CASSFTGVGGELFF

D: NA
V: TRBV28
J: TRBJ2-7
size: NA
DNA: TGTGCCAGCTTATTAGTACAGGGCTCCTACGAGCAGTACTTC
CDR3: CASLLVQGSYEQYF

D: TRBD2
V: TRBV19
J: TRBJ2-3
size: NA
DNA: TGTGCCAGTAGTATGAACGGGAGGGCAGATACGCAGTATTTT
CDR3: CASSMNGRADTQYF

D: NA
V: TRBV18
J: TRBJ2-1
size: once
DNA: TGTGCCAGCTCACTTCTTGGCGGGGTATCGGATGAGCAGTTCTTC
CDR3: CASSLLGGVSDEQFF

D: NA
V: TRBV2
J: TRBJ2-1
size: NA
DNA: TGTGCCGGGGGGCGGGCTGACTCCTACAATGAGCAGTTCTTC
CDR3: CAGGRADSYNEQFF

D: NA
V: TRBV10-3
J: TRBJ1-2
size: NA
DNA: TGTGCCATCAGTGAGTCGGCAGGGGACGTGGATGGCTACACCTTC
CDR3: CAISESAGDVDGYTF